The 31 T cell receptor beta chains below come from one sample, sequenced in a study of cytomegalovirus exposure and HLA in healthy donors. Generated by immunoSEQ multiplex PCR, the TCRdb table keeps only in-frame clones and is missing some. The sample consists of 150,000 to 200,000 clones, 85% of them appearing once. The specimen was PBMCs. The receptors here all came from a man aged 18 to 29 in good health and CMV-seropositive.

In this sample, this clone turned up once. This chain links TRBV10-3 with TRBJ1-1; TRBD1 agrees at 8 bases. The V and J ends lost 5 bases and 0 bases, in that order; junction bases with no gene match: 5. Germline V gene sequence: CDR1 ENHRY, CDR2 SYGVKD. The CDR3 contains 15 residues. CDR3 coding DNA: TGTGCCATCAGTTCTACGACAGGGGTGAACACTGAAGCTTTCTTT. Translated: CAISSTTGVNTEAFF.

With respect to this clone: One end of the junction is discordant with germline, which a read error may explain. This sequence joins TRBV5-4 and TRBJ1-2, with 9 positions matching TRBD1. CDR3 length: 14 residues. Germline loops: CDR1 SGHNT, CDR2 YYREEE (reference sequence). CDR3 nucleotide sequence: TGTGCCATCAGCCGCAAGACAGGGGGGAATGGCTACACCTTC. Translation: CAISRKTGGNGYTF.

The chain has TRBV6-4 and TRBJ2-1, with TRBD1 as a possible D gene (6 bases). V lost 5 bases to trimming and J lost 8 bases, with 13 bases between them. CDR1 and CDR2 (germline): MRHNA, SNTAGT. The CDR3 spans 13 residues. The CDR3 region is CASSRGSGDEQFF. DNA for the CDR3: TGTGCCAGCAGTAGGGGGAGTGGCGATGAGCAGTTCTTC.

This clone turned up a few times. The chain combines TRBV29-1 with TRBJ1-2; TRBD1 might be the D (6 bases). The germline V and J ends were trimmed by 6 bases and 5 bases, with 19 bases remaining between them. This CDR3 region has 14 residues. Per the germline V gene, CDR1 is SQVTM and CDR2 is ANQGSEA. In nucleotides, the CDR3 is TGCAGCGTCCCCCCAGTCGCAGGACAGTATGGCTACACCTTC. This gives the protein CSVPPVAGQYGYTF.

J is TRBJ1-1 and V is TRBV2; unclear D gene. The CDR3 is 15 amino acids. Germline CDR1 SNHLY, CDR2 FYNNEI. V lost 0 bases, J lost 3 bases, and 11 bases lay in between. The CDR3 is CASSEATYTDTEAFF. The CDR3 nucleotides are TGTGCCAGCAGTGAAGCAACGTACACCGACACTGAAGCTTTCTTT.

The chain combines TRBV19 with TRBJ1-2, with 7 bases matching TRBD1. This CDR3 contains 14 residues. V was pared by 10 bases and J by 4 bases, with 12 bases of the junction left unmatched. The V gene's germline CDR1 is LNHDA and CDR2 SQIVND (reference sequence). CDR3: CATKNRDSLYGYTF. The CDR3 nucleotides are TGTGCCACTAAAAACAGGGACAGCCTCTATGGCTACACCTTC.

A remark on this clone: The sample carries other DNA sequences with the same CDR3. The chain carries TRBV5-1 and TRBJ2-2; tentative D call: TRBD1 (6 bases). Germline CDR1 SGHRS, CDR2 YFSETQ. Trimming took off 0 bases at V and 6 bases at J, with 12 bases between the two ends. This CDR3 has 15 residues. In nucleotides, the CDR3 is TGCGCCAGCAGCTTGGACAGGGTGGGGGCCGGGGAGCTGTTTTTT. This gives the protein CASSLDRVGAGELFF.

The rearrangement links TRBV6-5 to TRBJ2-1; D may be TRBD2 (6 bases). The germline V gene has CDR1 MNHEY and CDR2 SVGAGI. V lost 5 bases and J lost 10, with 12 bases in between. CDR3 length: 12 amino acids. CDR3 protein: CASSKSGEEQFF. The CDR3 nucleotides read TGTGCCAGCAGTAAGTCGGGGGAGGAGCAGTTCTTC.

The chain employs TRBV2 and TRBJ1-2, with D perhaps matching TRBD1 (5 bases). The germline V gene has CDR1 SNHLY and CDR2 FYNNEI. The CDR3 is made up of 15 amino acids. With 6 bases removed from V and 8 bases from J, the gap between germline ends came to 22 bases. The chain's CDR3 is CASRDNQKFTRGYTF. Here the CDR3 DNA reads TGTGCCAGCAGGGACAACCAAAAATTTACTCGCGGCTACACCTTC.

This chain connects TRBV10-3 to TRBJ2-1; a possible D gene is TRBD1 (6 bases). The V end was cut by 2 bases, the J end by 1 base, with 21 bases between. This CDR3 spans 19 amino acids. Germline V gene lookup returns CDR1 ENHRY and CDR2 SYGVKD. The CDR3: CAISEGQVPDRRSYNEQFF. CDR3 DNA sequence: TGTGCCATCAGTGAGGGTCAAGTGCCGGACAGAAGATCCTACAATGAGCAGTTCTTC.

The chain has TRBV5-1 and TRBJ2-3; D is uncertain. V dropped 0 bases and J dropped 4 bases, with 12 bases sitting between them. Germline CDR1 SGHRS, CDR2 YFSETQ. The CDR3 is made up of 15 amino acids. CDR3 region: CASSLVVSKPDTQYF. Written as DNA, the CDR3 is TGCGCCAGCAGCTTGGTTGTCAGTAAACCAGATACGCAGTATTTT.

This clone was seen once. The V gene is TRBV5-1, the J gene TRBJ2-5; 9 bases line up with TRBD2. V shed 0 bases, J shed 4 bases, and the junction held 4 bases outside the gene matches. Germline V gene sequence: CDR1 SGHRS, CDR2 YFSETQ. CDR3 length: 15 amino acids. The CDR3 protein is CASSLDLRGGETQYF. DNA for the CDR3: TGCGCCAGCAGCTTGGACCTGCGGGGGGGAGAGACCCAGTACTTC.

This chain links TRBV28 with TRBJ2-3, with a possible D match to TRBD2 (6 bases). The ends were cut back, 5 bases at V and 6 bases at J, with 21 bases in the middle. This CDR3 region has 16 residues. Germline V gene lookup returns CDR1 MDHEN and CDR2 SYDVKM. The chain's CDR3 is CASSPSRDSVWDTQYF. Here the CDR3 DNA reads TGTGCCAGCAGTCCCTCCCGGGACTCAGTTTGGGATACGCAGTATTTT.

In this sample, this clone turned up once. This chain links TRBV5-5 with TRBJ2-1; 10 bases map to TRBD1. The CDR3 is 17 amino acids. The V segment lost 4 bases and the J segment 6 bases; nucleotides outside the gene matches: 13. The V gene's germline CDR1 is SGHKS and CDR2 YYEKEE (reference sequence). The CDR3 region is CASSDRQGAYVVNEQFF. The CDR3 DNA reads TGTGCCAGCAGCGACCGACAGGGGGCGTATGTTGTCAATGAGCAGTTCTTC. The full variable domain, completed using reference TRBV5-5 and TRBJ2-1, is DAGVTQSPTHLIKTRGQQVTLRCSPISGHKSVSWYQQVLGQGPQFIFQYYEKEERGRGNFPDRFSARQFPNYSSELNVNALLLGDSALYLCASSDRQGAYVVNEQFFGPGTRLTVL.

On this clone: Relative to the germline gene, one junction end is altered; a read error may explain this. This chain connects TRBV7-7 to TRBJ2-1, with TRBD1 matching over 8 bases. The CDR3 consists of 13 residues. Germline values: CDR1 SSHAT, CDR2 FNYEAQ (reference sequence). CDR3 region: CASSLDRANEQFF. The CDR3, as DNA: TGTGCTAGCAGCTTGGACAGGGCCAATGAGCAGTTCTTC.

The chain is built from TRBV4-1 and TRBJ2-1; 8 bases agree with TRBD2. Trimming removed 0 bases from V and 2 bases from J; junction bases left unmatched: 6. The germline V gene has CDR1 MGHRA and CDR2 YSYEKL. This CDR3 is built from 17 residues. CDR3 nucleotide sequence: TGCGCCAGCAGCCAAGAGGGCAGAGCGGGAGCCTACAATGAGCAGTTCTTC. It specifies CASSQEGRAGAYNEQFF.

The chain carries TRBV5-1 and TRBJ2-7; no reliable D call. Trimming removed 0 bases at V and 4 bases at J, with 8 bases between. The length of the CDR3 is 13 residues. Germline V gene lookup returns CDR1 SGHRS and CDR2 YFSETQ. The CDR3 protein is CASSLGQRYEQYF. The DNA for the CDR3 is TGCGCCAGCAGCTTGGGACAAAGATACGAGCAGTACTTC.

This rearrangement joins TRBV4-1 to TRBJ1-1; 9 bases agree with TRBD1. Trimming removed 0 bases from V and 8 bases from J; junction bases left unmatched: 7. Per the germline V gene, CDR1 is MGHRA and CDR2 is YSYEKL. CDR3 length equals 15 residues. In nucleotides, the CDR3 is TGCGCCAGCAGCCAAGATCTGACAGGGGGGCAAGAAGCTTTCTTT. Translating it yields CASSQDLTGGQEAFF.

This clone was detected a few times. The chain combines TRBV5-1 with TRBJ1-1; 9 bases line up with TRBD1. Germline V gene lookup returns CDR1 SGHRS and CDR2 YFSETQ. The CDR3 is made up of 16 amino acids. V was pared by 3 bases and J by 1 base, with 7 bases of the junction left unmatched. CDR3 DNA: TGCGCCAGCAGCTCCCACTACAGGGGGCAGAACACTGAAGCTTTCTTT. Amino acids: CASSSHYRGQNTEAFF.

The chain couples TRBV5-1 to TRBJ2-1; D might be TRBD2 (6 bases). Germline assignment: CDR1 SGHRS and CDR2 YFSETQ. The CDR3 runs to 16 residues. Trimming took 3 bases from V and 6 from J, leaving 19 bases between them. CDR3 sequence reads: CASSSATSLPTNEQFF. The DNA of the CDR3 is TGCGCCAGCAGCTCGGCTACTAGCCTTCCCACCAATGAGCAGTTCTTC.

This clone came up a few times. The rearrangement links TRBV6-1 to TRBJ1-4; D might be TRBD1 (5 bases). This CDR3 region has 13 residues. Germline values: CDR1 MNHNS, CDR2 SASEGT. V was pared by 4 bases and J by 6 bases, with 9 bases between. The CDR3 DNA is TGTGCCAGCAGTGCATTAGGGGATGAAAAACTGTTTTTT. Translating gives CASSALGDEKLFF.

CDR3 coding DNA: TGTGCCAGCGACAGAGGCTCTGGAAACACCATATATTTT. Its translation is CASDRGSGNTIYF. This chain links TRBV28 with TRBJ1-3; TRBD1 is a possible D gene (5 bases). The CDR3 runs to 13 residues. The V end was cut by 8 bases, the J end by 0 bases, with 8 bases between. Per germline, CDR1 MDHEN and CDR2 SYDVKM.

This chain connects TRBV29-1 to TRBJ1-1; 8 bases are shared with TRBD1. Germline assignment: CDR1 SQVTM and CDR2 ANQGSEA. J was trimmed by 1 base and V by 3 bases; bases with no gene match: 1. The CDR3 is 13 amino acids. In nucleotides, the CDR3 is TGCAGCGTTGAGGGGACAGGGAACACTGAAGCTTTCTTT. Translation gives CSVEGTGNTEAFF. The full variable domain, its missing parts supplied by reference TRBV29-1 and TRBJ1-1, is SAVISQKPSRDICQRGTSLTIQCQVDSQVTMMFWYRQQPGQSLTLIATANQGSEATYESGFVIDKFPISRPNLTFSTLTVSNMSPEDSSIYLCSVEGTGNTEAFFGQGTRLTVV.

This sequence joins TRBV5-4 and TRBJ1-1; a weak D match, TRBD1 (6 bases). Germline V gene lookup returns CDR1 SGHNT and CDR2 YYREEE (reference sequence). Trimming took off 3 bases at V and 1 base at J, with 13 bases between the two ends. The CDR3 consists of 15 residues. In nucleotides, the CDR3 is TGTGCCAGCAGCTCCCAGACAGGAAAGAACACTGAAGCTTTCTTT. As protein: CASSSQTGKNTEAFF. The complete variable domain, with remaining parts taken from reference TRBV5-4 and TRBJ1-1, reads ETGVTQSPTHLIKTRGQQVTLRCSSQSGHNTVSWYQQALGQGPQFIFQYYREEENGRGNFPPRFSGLQFPNYSSELNVNALELDDSALYLCASSSQTGKNTEAFFGQGTRLTVV.

J is TRBJ2-7 and V is TRBV23-1; 8 bases are shared with TRBD1. TRBV23-1 is an ORF for which the function is uncertain. Trimming cost V 0 bases and J 7 bases; bases outside gene matches: 14. The CDR3 consists of 17 residues. CDR3 sequence: CASSQSPGGQAVYEQYF. CDR3 sequence (DNA): TGCGCCAGCAGTCAATCCCCCGGGGGACAGGCCGTTTATGAGCAGTACTTC.

The J gene is TRBJ1-5, the V gene TRBV6-5; TRBD1 matches at 10 bases. CDR1 is MNHEY and CDR2 is SVGAGI in the germline V gene. This CDR3 is built from 15 residues. Trimming cost V 6 bases and J 1 base; bases outside gene matches: 3. CDR3 amino acids: CASRSGQGSNQPQHF. The CDR3 DNA reads as TGTGCCAGCAGATCGGGACAGGGGAGCAATCAGCCCCAGCATTTT.

This clone was found once. This rearrangement joins TRBV6-1 to TRBJ2-2; possibly TRBD1 for D (8 bases). Germline values: CDR1 MNHNS, CDR2 SASEGT. CDR3 size: 15 residues. The V gene lost 11 bases and the J gene lost 4 bases, with 20 bases spanning the gap. CDR3 sequence: CAHGNRGGGTGELFF. CDR3 sequence (DNA): TGTGCCCACGGTAACAGGGGGGGAGGCACCGGGGAGCTGTTTTTT.

The rearrangement uses TRBV7-8 and TRBJ2-5; D not resolved. The CDR3 extends over 14 amino acids. Germline loops: CDR1 SGHVS, CDR2 FQNEAQ. Trimming stripped 3 bases from V and 3 bases from J, with 11 bases between. The CDR3 protein is CASSFPGSKETQYF. The CDR3 nucleotides are TGTGCCAGCAGCTTCCCAGGCTCTAAAGAGACCCAGTACTTC.

V gene TRBV28 combines with J gene TRBJ2-2; 11 bases map to TRBD2. Germline V CDR1 and CDR2: MDHEN, SYDVKM. There are 17 residues in the CDR3. The J segment lost 8 bases and the V segment lost 5 bases, leaving 13 bases of the junction unmatched. The CDR3 is CASSLTVAGGLLGELFF. The CDR3 nucleotides read TGTGCCAGCAGTCTTACGGTAGCGGGAGGGCTACTTGGGGAGCTGTTTTTT. Full variable domain (missing parts from reference TRBV28 and TRBJ2-2): DVKVTQSSRYLVKRTGEKVFLECVQDMDHENMFWYRQDPGLGLRLIYFSYDVKMKEKGDIPEGYSVSREKKERFSLILESASTNQTSMYLCASSLTVAGGLLGELFFGEGSRLTVL.

The V and J genes are TRBV5-1 and TRBJ2-1, with 9 nucleotides matching TRBD2. The junction had 7 bases not matched to a gene; V was cut back by 5 bases and J by 7 bases. The CDR3 has 14 amino acids. Germline values: CDR1 SGHRS, CDR2 YFSETQ. CDR3 nucleotides: TGCGCCAGCAGACTCCTAGCGGGACCGAATGAGCAGTTCTTC. It codes for CASRLLAGPNEQFF.

This chain uses TRBV4-1 with TRBJ2-7, with 8 nucleotides matching TRBD2. CDR1 and CDR2 from the germline V gene are MGHRA and YSYEKL. The CDR3 is made up of 17 amino acids. J was trimmed by 5 bases and V by 1 base; bases with no gene match: 13. In nucleotides, the CDR3 is TGCGCCAGCAGCCAAGGGGACCAAGCGGGAGTATTCCACGAGCAGTACTTC. Residues: CASSQGDQAGVFHEQYF.